This is a list of T cell receptor beta chains from one sample in a study of CD8 T cells in Susac syndrome. TCRdb processed the immunoSEQ multiplex PCR reads anew with MiXCR; each CDR3 protein has one entry. The sample has 200,000 or so distinct CDR3 sequences; around 96% are singletons. Input material: CD4+ T cells from PBMCs. The receptors come from a human donor with multiple sclerosis. Both conserved end residues are part of each CDR3. The D gene is left open where the match is weak. Some rows have no size entry. The others give once, few or many, or a class for an expanded clone.

TGTGCCAGCTCACCGATGCGGGAAAGGCCCTACGAGCAGTACTTC CASSPMRERPYEQYF NA NA TRBJ2-7 TRBV18
TGCAGCGTTGATTTTGGGGGCTGGACTGAAGCTTTCTTT CSVDFGGWTEAFF NA NA TRBJ1-1 TRBV29-1
TGCAGTGCCGGGGGACAGGGAGGCTATGGCTACACCTTC CSAGGQGGYGYTF NA TRBD1 TRBJ1-2 TRBV20-1
TGTGCCAGCAGCCGGACTAGCGGGAGGAATGAGCAGTTCTTC CASSRTSGRNEQFF NA TRBD2 TRBJ2-1 TRBV12-3/TRBV12-4
TGCAGTGCTTACCGGGACAGCAACACCGGGGAGCTGTTTTTT CSAYRDSNTGELFF NA TRBD1 TRBJ2-2 TRBV20-1
TGTGCCAGCAGCCTACGGGTATACTCCTACGAGCAGTACTTC CASSLRVYSYEQYF NA NA TRBJ2-7 TRBV12-3/TRBV12-4
TGTGCCAGCAGCTATCCTAGGACAAACTACGAGCAGTACTTC CASSYPRTNYEQYF NA NA TRBJ2-7 TRBV5-4
TGTGCCACCAGCCGACCCCTCGGACAGGGGGCCCGGAGCTCCTACGAGCAGTACTTC CATSRPLGQGARSSYEQYF NA TRBD1 TRBJ2-7 TRBV15
TGTGCCAGTCGTGGACGCGGCGCTGAAGCTTTCTTT CASRGRGAEAFF NA NA TRBJ1-1 TRBV19
TGTCCCGCGGACACAGATACGCAGTATTTT CPADTDTQYF NA NA TRBJ2-3 TRBV9
TGTGCCAGCAGGCCAACAGGGCTGGAGACCCAGTACTTC CASRPTGLETQYF NA NA TRBJ2-5 TRBV5-4
TGCAGCGTTGGGGCGGCGCCGCCGGCCGTGAACACTGAAGCTTTCTTT CSVGAAPPAVNTEAFF NA NA TRBJ1-1 TRBV29-1
TGTGCCAGCCGAGGGGGGACCTCCTACGAGCAGTACTTC CASRGGTSYEQYF NA NA TRBJ2-7 TRBV3-1
TGTGCCGGCCACCGGGACTCCGAGACCCAGTACTTC CAGHRDSETQYF NA NA TRBJ2-5 TRBV5-4
TGCGCCAGCAGCTTGACGTGGACAGGGGCTAATTCACCCCTCCACTTT CASSLTWTGANSPLHF NA TRBD1 TRBJ1-6 TRBV5-1
TGTGCCAGCAGTTTAGATGGACGATGCTCCTTC CASSLDGRCSF NA NA TRBJ2-7 TRBV12-3/TRBV12-4
TGCGCCAGCAGCTTGGAACTCCACTACGAGCAGTACTTC CASSLELHYEQYF NA NA TRBJ2-7 TRBV5-1
TGTGCCAGCAGTACGGGGGGGGACCCGCAAGAGACCCAGTACTTC CASSTGGDPQETQYF once TRBD2 TRBJ2-5 TRBV2
TGTGCCAGTAGTGCCACCGGGACAGGAAGCGAGCAGTACTTC CASSATGTGSEQYF NA TRBD1 TRBJ2-7 TRBV19
TGTGCCAGCAGCTTAGGGGCCGGCGCCCAGGGAATCTACGAGCAGTACTTC CASSLGAGAQGIYEQYF NA NA TRBJ2-7 TRBV7-9
TGTGCCAGCAGCGTGGACAGGGCGAACAATGAGCAGTTCTTC CASSVDRANNEQFF NA TRBD1 TRBJ2-1 TRBV5-4
TGTGCCAGCAGTTACTGGAGGGGAACTGAAGCTTTCTTT CASSYWRGTEAFF NA NA TRBJ1-1 TRBV6-5
TGTGCCATCAGTTTGAGGGGCAATGAGCAGTTCTTC CAISLRGNEQFF NA NA TRBJ2-1 TRBV10-3
TGCGCCAGCAGCCCCACGCGTTGGGGGTCGATCCAAGAGACCCAGTACTTC CASSPTRWGSIQETQYF NA NA TRBJ2-5 TRBV5-1
TGCGCCAGCAGCTTGTGGGGGCTGAACACCGGGGAGCTGTTTTTT CASSLWGLNTGELFF NA NA TRBJ2-2 TRBV5-1
TGTGCCAGCAGCAAGGACAGGGAGGCCTATGGCTACACCTTC CASSKDREAYGYTF NA TRBD1 TRBJ1-2 TRBV7-9